The subject of this entry is one TCR beta chain. The data were taken from a study of T cell changes during pregnancy in multiple sclerosis. Assay used: immunoSEQ multiplex PCR; TCRdb lists only in-frame clones, some missing. The table records 90,000 or so clones, approximately 91% of them present only once. Germline values: CDR1 KGHSH, CDR2 LQKENI. The CDR3 runs to 16 residues. The junction had 9 bases not matched to a gene; V was cut back by 2 bases and J by 8 bases. The chain couples TRBV18 to TRBJ1-1; 12 bases match TRBD1. This clonotype originated in a female donor in good health, serving as a control in a pregnancy study. Some clones in this sample may be carry-over from other donors' samples. Material: PBMCs, obtained in the first trimester of pregnancy. The CDR3 region has the DNA TGTGCCAGCTCACCAACGGGACAGGGGGCGGGTTTGGAAGCTTTCTTT. It specifies CASSPTGQGAGLEAFF.